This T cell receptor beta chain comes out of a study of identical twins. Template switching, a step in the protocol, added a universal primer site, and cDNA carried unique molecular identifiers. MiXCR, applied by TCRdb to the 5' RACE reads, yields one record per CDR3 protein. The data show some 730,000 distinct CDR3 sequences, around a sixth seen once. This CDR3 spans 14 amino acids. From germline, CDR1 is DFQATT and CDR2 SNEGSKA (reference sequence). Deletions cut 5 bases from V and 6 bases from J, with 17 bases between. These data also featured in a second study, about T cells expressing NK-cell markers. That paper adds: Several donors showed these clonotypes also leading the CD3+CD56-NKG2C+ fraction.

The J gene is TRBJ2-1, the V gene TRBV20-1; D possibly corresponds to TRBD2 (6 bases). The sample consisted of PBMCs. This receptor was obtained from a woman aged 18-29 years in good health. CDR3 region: CSAGGLRGGNEQFF. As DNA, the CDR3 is TGCAGTGCTGGGGGACTCCGGGGCGGCAATGAGCAGTTCTTC.